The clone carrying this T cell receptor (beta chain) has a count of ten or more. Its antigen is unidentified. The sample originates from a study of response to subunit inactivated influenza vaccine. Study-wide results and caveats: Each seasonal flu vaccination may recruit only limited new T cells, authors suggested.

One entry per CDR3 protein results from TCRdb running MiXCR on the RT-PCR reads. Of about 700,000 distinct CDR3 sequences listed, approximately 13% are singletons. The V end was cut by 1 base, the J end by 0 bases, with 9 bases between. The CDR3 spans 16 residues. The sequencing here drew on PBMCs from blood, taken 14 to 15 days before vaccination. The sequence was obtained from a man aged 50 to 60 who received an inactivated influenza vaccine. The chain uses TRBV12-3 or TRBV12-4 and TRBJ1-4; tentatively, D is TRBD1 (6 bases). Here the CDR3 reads CASSLGTATTNEKLFF. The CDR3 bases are TGTGCCAGCAGTTTAGGGACAGCTACAACTAATGAAAAACTGTTTTTT.